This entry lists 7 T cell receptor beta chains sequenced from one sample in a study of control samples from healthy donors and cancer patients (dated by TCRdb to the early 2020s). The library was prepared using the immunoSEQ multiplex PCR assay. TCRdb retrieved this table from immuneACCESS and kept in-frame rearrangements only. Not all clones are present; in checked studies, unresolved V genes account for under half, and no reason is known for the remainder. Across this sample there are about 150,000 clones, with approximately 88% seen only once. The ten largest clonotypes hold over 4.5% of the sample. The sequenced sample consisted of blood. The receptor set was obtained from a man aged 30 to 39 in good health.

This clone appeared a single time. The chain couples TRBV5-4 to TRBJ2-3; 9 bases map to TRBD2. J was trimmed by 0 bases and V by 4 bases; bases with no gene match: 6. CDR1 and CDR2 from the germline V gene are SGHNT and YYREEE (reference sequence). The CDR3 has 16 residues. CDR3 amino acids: CASSPGSGGSTDTQYF. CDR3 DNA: TGTGCCAGCAGCCCGGGGAGCGGGGGGAGCACAGATACGCAGTATTTT.

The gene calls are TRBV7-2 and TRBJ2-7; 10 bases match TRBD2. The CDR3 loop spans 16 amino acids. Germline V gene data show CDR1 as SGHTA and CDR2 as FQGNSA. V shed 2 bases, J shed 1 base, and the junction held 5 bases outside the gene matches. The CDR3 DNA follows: TGTGCCAGCAGCTTACGCAGCGGGGGGGCGTCCTACGAGCAGTACTTC. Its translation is CASSLRSGGASYEQYF. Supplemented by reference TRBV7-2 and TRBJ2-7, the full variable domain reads GAGVSQSPSNKVTEKGKDVELRCDPISGHTALYWYRQSLGQGLEFLIYFQGNSAPDKSGLPSDRFSAERTGGSVSTLTIQRTQQEDSAVYLCASSLRSGGASYEQYFGPGTRLTVT.

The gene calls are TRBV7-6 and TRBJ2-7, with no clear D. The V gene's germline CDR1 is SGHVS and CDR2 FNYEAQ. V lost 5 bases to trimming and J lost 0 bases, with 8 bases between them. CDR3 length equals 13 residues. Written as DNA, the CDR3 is TGTGCCAGCAGCCCACGGACCTCCTACGAGCAGTACTTC. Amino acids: CASSPRTSYEQYF.

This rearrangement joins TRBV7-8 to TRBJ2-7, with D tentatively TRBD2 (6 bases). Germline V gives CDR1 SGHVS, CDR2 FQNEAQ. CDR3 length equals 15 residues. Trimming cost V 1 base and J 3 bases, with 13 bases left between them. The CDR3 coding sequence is TGTGCCAGCAGCTTAGAACGCGGGGATGGCTACGAGCAGTACTTC. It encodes CASSLERGDGYEQYF.

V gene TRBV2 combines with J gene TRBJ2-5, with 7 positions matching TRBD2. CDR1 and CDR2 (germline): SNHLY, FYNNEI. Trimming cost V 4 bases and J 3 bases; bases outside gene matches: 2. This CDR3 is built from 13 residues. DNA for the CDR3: TGTGCCAGCAGTGCGGGACTAAAAGAGACCCAGTACTTC. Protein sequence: CASSAGLKETQYF.

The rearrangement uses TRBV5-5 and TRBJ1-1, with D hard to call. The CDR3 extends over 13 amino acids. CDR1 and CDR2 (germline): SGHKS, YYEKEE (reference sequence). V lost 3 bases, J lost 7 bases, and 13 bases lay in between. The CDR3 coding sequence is TGTGCCAGCAGCTCCTCGTGGCAGTATGAAGCTTTCTTT. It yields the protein CASSSSWQYEAFF. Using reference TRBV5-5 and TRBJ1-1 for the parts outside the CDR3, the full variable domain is DAGVTQSPTHLIKTRGQQVTLRCSPISGHKSVSWYQQVLGQGPQFIFQYYEKEERGRGNFPDRFSARQFPNYSSELNVNALLLGDSALYLCASSSSWQYEAFFGQGTRLTVV.

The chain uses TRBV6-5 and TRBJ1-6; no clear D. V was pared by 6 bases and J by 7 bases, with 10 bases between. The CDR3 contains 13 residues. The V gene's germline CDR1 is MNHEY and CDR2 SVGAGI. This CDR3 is CASSSNGNSPLHF. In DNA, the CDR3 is TGTGCCAGCAGCTCGAACGGGAATTCACCCCTCCACTTT.